The clone carrying this T cell receptor (beta chain) showed up just a few times. The data belong to a study of PD-L1 blockade in urothelial cancer. In the study overall: Beginning around 2014, patients received atezolizumab, given as 1,200 mg intravenously every 3 weeks. Blood analysis took place 3 weeks (second dose) and 6 weeks after treatment start.

The method was immunoSEQ multiplex PCR; TCRdb's version includes in-frame clones alone and lacks a portion of them. The repertoire consists of approximately 50,000 clones, with around 84% occurring once and the leading ten covering about 3%. Time point given: pretreatment peripheral blood. In germline, CDR1 is MNHNS, CDR2 SASEGT. V lost 4 bases to trimming and J lost 4 bases, with 10 bases between them. This CDR3 has 13 residues. The TCR originated in a man in his sixties or seventies with urothelial cancer. This material consisted of PBMCs, taken around atezolizumab (anti-PD-L1) treatment. The chain links TRBV6-1 to TRBJ2-5; D may be TRBD2 (6 bases). The CDR3 protein is CASSVASAETQYF. The CDR3, as DNA: TGTGCCAGCAGTGTAGCTAGCGCAGAGACCCAGTACTTC.